This T cell receptor beta chain was observed in a study of regulatory T cells in long-lasting Graves disease. The overall study: Persistent cases were those of Graves' disease that involved over 5 years of antithyroid drugs with positive TSH receptor antibodies.

The time point is: persistent/refractory GD, antithyroid drugs over 5 years with positive TRAb. Scientists built the TCR library using RNA that was extracted from PBMCs. EDTA tubes were used for drawing around 9.7 milliliters of peripheral blood. This clonotype was counted a few times. Library construction for TCR beta used iRepertoire HTBI primers and Arm-PCR of CDR3 regions. Using its own MiXCR run on the multiplex PCR reads, TCRdb lists one record per CDR3 protein. There are about 310,000 distinct CDR3 sequences in the sample; around 20% occur only once, and approximately 53% lies in the top ten. Source: peripheral blood mononuclear cells (PBMCs), taken when the disease was refractory, from a patient treated with antithyroid drugs. The receptor comes from a female donor with Graves disease.

CDR3 coding DNA: TGTGCCAGCAGCCGAACTGGGGCCAACGTCCTGACTTTC. As protein: CASSRTGANVLTF. The chain carries TRBV14 and TRBJ2-6; no definite D call. Trimming pared 4 bases from V and 2 bases from J, leaving 3 bases between. The germline CDR1 and CDR2 sequences are SGHDN and FVKESK. The CDR3 is 13 amino acids. Variable domain in full (rest from reference TRBV14 and TRBJ2-6): EAGVTQFPSHSVIEKGQTVTLRCDPISGHDNLYWYRRVMGKEIKFLLHFVKESKQDESGMPNNRFLAERTGGTYSTLKVQPAELEDSGVYFCASSRTGANVLTFGAGSRLTVL.